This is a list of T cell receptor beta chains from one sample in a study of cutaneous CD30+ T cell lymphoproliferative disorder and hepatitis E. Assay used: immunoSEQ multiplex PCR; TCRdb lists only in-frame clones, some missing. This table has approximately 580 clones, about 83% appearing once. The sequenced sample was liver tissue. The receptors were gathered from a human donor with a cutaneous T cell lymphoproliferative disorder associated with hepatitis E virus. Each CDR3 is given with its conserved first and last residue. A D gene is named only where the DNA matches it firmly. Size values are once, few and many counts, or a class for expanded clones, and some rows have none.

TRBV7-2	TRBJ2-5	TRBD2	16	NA	CASSVALAGRQETQYF	TGTGCCAGCAGCGTCGCACTAGCGGGGAGACAAGAGACCCAGTACTTC
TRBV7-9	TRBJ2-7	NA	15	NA	CASSGTGRRDYEQYF	TGTGCCAGCAGCGGTACCGGCCGACGGGATTACGAGCAGTACTTC
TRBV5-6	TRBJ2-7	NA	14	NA	CASSLIGSPYEQYF	TGTGCCAGCAGCCTGATCGGGTCGCCCTACGAGCAGTACTTC
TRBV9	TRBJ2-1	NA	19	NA	CASSVVGQGSGSSYNEQFF	TGTGCCAGCAGCGTAGTTGGACAGGGGAGCGGGAGCTCCTACAATGAGCAGTTCTTC
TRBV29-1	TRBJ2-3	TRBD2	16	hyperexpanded	CSVEWWTSGSEDTQYF	TGCAGCGTTGAATGGTGGACTAGCGGGTCGGAAGATACGCAGTATTTT
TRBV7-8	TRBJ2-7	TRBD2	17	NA	CASSSRRLAVPSYEQYF	TGTGCCAGCAGCTCCCGGCGACTAGCGGTACCCTCCTACGAGCAGTACTTC
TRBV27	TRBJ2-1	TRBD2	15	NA	CASSSGGEAFGEQFF	TGTGCCAGCAGTAGCGGGGGGGAGGCCTTCGGAGAGCAGTTCTTC
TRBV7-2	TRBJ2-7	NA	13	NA	CASSLDAAYEQYF	TGTGCCAGCAGCCTGGACGCAGCCTACGAGCAGTACTTC
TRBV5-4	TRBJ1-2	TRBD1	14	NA	CASSLQGAEYGYTF	TGTGCCAGCAGTCTACAGGGGGCAGAGTATGGCTACACCTTC
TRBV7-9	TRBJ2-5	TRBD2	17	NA	CASSHGTSGRSQETQYF	TGTGCCAGCAGCCACGGGACTAGCGGGAGGTCCCAAGAGACCCAGTACTTC
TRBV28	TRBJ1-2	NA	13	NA	CASWGAADYGYTF	TGTGCCAGTTGGGGAGCCGCTGACTATGGCTACACCTTC
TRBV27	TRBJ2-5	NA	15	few	CASSPQQEYQETQYF	TGTGCCAGCAGTCCTCAACAGGAGTACCAAGAGACCCAGTACTTC
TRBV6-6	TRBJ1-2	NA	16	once	CASSYSMGRLNYGYTF	TGTGCCAGCAGTTACTCGATGGGACGGTTGAACTATGGCTACACCTTC
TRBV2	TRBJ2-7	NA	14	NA	CASSEGGLSYEQYF	TGTGCCAGCAGTGAGGGGGGCCTTAGCTACGAGCAGTACTTC
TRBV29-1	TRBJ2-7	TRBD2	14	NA	CSVEVMGGDYEQYF	TGCAGCGTTGAAGTGATGGGGGGGGACTACGAGCAGTACTTC
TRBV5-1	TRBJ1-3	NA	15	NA	CASSLGWGYGNTIYF	TGCGCCAGCAGCTTGGGGTGGGGATATGGAAACACCATATATTTT
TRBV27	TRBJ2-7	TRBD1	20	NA	CASIMLPGTGGIHRRDEQYF	TGTGCCAGCATCATGTTACCCGGGACAGGGGGAATCCACCGACGAGACGAGCAGTACTTC
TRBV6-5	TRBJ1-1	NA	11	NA	CASASNTEAFF	TGTGCCAGCGCCTCGAACACTGAAGCTTTCTTT
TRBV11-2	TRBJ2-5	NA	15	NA	CASSYSKGPQETQYF	TGTGCCAGCAGCTACTCAAAGGGGCCCCAAGAGACCCAGTACTTC
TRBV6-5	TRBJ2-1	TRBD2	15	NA	CASSYLASGTDEQFF	TGTGCCAGCAGTTACTTGGCTAGCGGGACGGATGAGCAGTTCTTC
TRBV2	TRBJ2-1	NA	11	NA	CASGTYNEQFF	TGTGCCAGCGGTACCTACAATGAGCAGTTCTTC
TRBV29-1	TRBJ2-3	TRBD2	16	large	CSVELWSGGTTDTQYF	TGCAGCGTTGAATTATGGAGCGGGGGCACCACAGATACGCAGTATTTT
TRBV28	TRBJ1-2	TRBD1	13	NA	CASSRTGHYGYTF	TGTGCCAGCAGTCGGACAGGGCACTATGGCTACACCTTC
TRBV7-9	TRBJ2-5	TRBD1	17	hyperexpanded	CASSLFGQAGIQETQYF	TGTGCCAGCAGCCTATTCGGACAGGCAGGGATTCAAGAGACCCAGTACTTC
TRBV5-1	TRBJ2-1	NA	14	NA	CASSPQGPSSEQFF	TGCGCCAGCAGCCCACAGGGCCCAAGCAGTGAGCAGTTCTTC
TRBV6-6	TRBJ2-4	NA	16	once	CASSLGHSGGKNIQYF	TGTGCCAGCAGTTTAGGACACTCCGGAGGTAAAAACATTCAGTACTTC
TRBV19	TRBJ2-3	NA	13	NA	CATRAFETDTQYF	TGTGCCACTCGGGCCTTCGAGACAGATACGCAGTATTTT
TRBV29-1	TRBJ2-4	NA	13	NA	CSVGDFMRNIQYF	TGCAGCGTTGGGGATTTCATGCGGAACATTCAGTACTTC
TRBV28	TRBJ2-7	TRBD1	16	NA	CASSSLTGVERFEQYF	TGTGCCAGCAGTTCCCTGACAGGGGTGGAAAGGTTTGAGCAGTACTTC
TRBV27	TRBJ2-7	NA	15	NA	CASSPSSSQFYEQYF	TGTGCCAGCAGCCCTTCCAGCTCTCAATTCTACGAGCAGTACTTC
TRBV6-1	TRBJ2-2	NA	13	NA	CASLGQNTGELFF	TGTGCCAGCCTTGGACAGAACACCGGGGAGCTGTTTTTT
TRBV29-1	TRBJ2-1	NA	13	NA	CSVEAPALNEQFF	TGCAGCGTTGAGGCTCCCGCCCTGAATGAGCAGTTCTTC
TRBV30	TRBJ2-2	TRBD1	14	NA	CAWSRTGNTGELFF	TGTGCCTGGAGTAGGACAGGGAACACCGGGGAGCTGTTTTTT
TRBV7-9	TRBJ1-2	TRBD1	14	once	CASSSGQGAYGYTF	TGTGCCAGCAGCTCGGGACAGGGCGCCTATGGCTACACCTTC
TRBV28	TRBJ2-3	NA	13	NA	CASSLFRTDTQYF	TGTGCCAGCAGTTTATTCCGGACAGATACGCAGTATTTT
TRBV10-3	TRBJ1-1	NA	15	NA	CAISEMPSAGTEAFF	TGTGCCATCAGTGAGATGCCCTCCGCGGGGACTGAAGCTTTCTTT
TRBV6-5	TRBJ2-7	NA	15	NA	CASSHTLAGEYEQYF	TGTGCCAGCAGCCACACACTAGCCGGAGAGTACGAGCAGTACTTC
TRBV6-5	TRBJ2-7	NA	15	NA	CAGSHTLAGEYEQYF	TGTGCCGGCAGCCACACACTAGCCGGAGAGTACGAGCAGTACTTC
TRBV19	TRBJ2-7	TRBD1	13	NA	CASSLKTGYEQYF	TGTGCCAGTAGTTTAAAGACAGGGTACGAGCAGTACTTC
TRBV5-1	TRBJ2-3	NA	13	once	CASSLGGQDTQYF	TGCGCCAGCAGCTTGGGGGGGCAAGATACGCAGTATTTT
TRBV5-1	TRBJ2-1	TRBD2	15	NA	CASSSSTSGYNEQFF	TGCGCCAGCAGCTCATCGACTAGCGGGTACAATGAGCAGTTCTTC
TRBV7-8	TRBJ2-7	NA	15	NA	CASSLTAGSFYEQYF	TGTGCCAGCAGCTTGACTGCCGGGAGCTTCTACGAGCAGTACTTC
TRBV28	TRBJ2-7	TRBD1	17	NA	CASSSIPGTGGSYEQYF	TGTGCCAGCAGTTCAATCCCCGGGACAGGGGGCTCCTACGAGCAGTACTTC
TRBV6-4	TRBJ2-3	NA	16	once	CASSDSNRGSTDTQYF	TGTGCCAGCAGTGATTCCAACCGCGGTAGCACAGATACGCAGTATTTT
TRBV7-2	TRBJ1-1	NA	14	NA	CASRKPADNTEAFF	TGTGCCAGCAGAAAACCGGCAGACAACACTGAAGCTTTCTTT